This entry is about one T cell receptor beta chain. The antigen is unknown. The data were taken from a study of beta chain features in type 1 diabetes. Turning to the study itself: Patients and healthy donors were similar in age, gender and cell yields. Study observations and caveats: There was a possibility that cDNA sequencing over-represented cells with high TCR expression. More deletions and fewer insertions at VDJ junctions were found in patients with type 1 diabetes. TCRB CDR3 length was moderately but significantly reduced in all four CD4+ subsets of Type 1 diabetes patients.

TCRB transcripts that were expressed got sequenced, as all of the isolated RNA had been reverse transcribed. Method: immunoSEQ multiplex PCR; TCRdb's copy keeps in-frame clones and lacks some. The data show 150,000 or so clones, with around 8.3% seen just once and over 0.45% held by the top ten. Germline lookup yields CDR1 SGHRS and CDR2 YFSETQ. Losses at the gene ends were 5 bases for V and 0 bases for J; bases not matched to a gene: 7. The CDR3 spans 15 residues. The sequence was collected from a woman between 18 and 29 years old with type 1 diabetes. The chain combines TRBV5-1 with TRBJ1-1, with 7 bases fitting TRBD1. Sequencing input: central memory CD4+ T cells from blood. The CDR3 spells CASRGDSTMNTEAFF. For the CDR3, the DNA is TGCGCCAGCAGGGGGGACAGCACCATGAACACTGAAGCTTTCTTT. The whole variable domain, remainder taken from reference TRBV5-1 and TRBJ1-1, is KAGVTQTPRYLIKTRGQQVTLSCSPISGHRSVSWYQQTPGQGLQFLFEYFSETQRNKGNFPGRFSGRQFSNSRSEMNVSTLELGDSALYLCASRGDSTMNTEAFFGQGTRLTVV.